This T cell receptor (beta chain) originates from a study of spatial heterogeneity in lung cancer. Time point: sample taken at primary tumor resection. Unsorted whole RNA from tumor, nontumor lung or frozen PBMC underwent sequencing. The library protocol tagged each TCR cDNA with a unique molecular identifier. One entry per CDR3 protein results from TCRdb running MiXCR on the 5' RACE reads. This sample carries roughly 80,000 distinct CDR3 sequences, 7% to 9% of them seen once, and the ten largest clones take 6.8%. This clonotype has at least ten counts. The length of the CDR3 is 15 residues. V shed 1 base and J shed 6 bases, with 15 bases lying between them. CDR1 and CDR2 from the germline V gene are GTSNPN and SVGIG (reference sequence).

The V call is TRBV30, the J call TRBJ1-4; no definite D call. This receptor was taken from a male donor with early-stage non-small cell lung cancer. Sequencing was performed on PBMCs, taken at surgery. CDR3 in amino acids: CAWSGSPLLDEKLFF. For the CDR3, the DNA is TGTGCCTGGAGTGGGTCCCCCCTCCTCGATGAAAAACTGTTTTTT.